This T cell receptor (beta chain) originates from a study of blood T cells in healthy people across ages. The draw of peripheral blood yielded ten milliliters from each donor. Through a sample-barcoded 5' primer and a J-beta primer mix, a second PCR was run for roughly 6 to 12 cycles. One entry per CDR3 protein results from TCRdb running MiXCR on the 5' RACE reads. The table records more than 800,000 distinct CDR3 sequences, more than 25% of them present only once. This clonotype was recorded a few times. The germline V gene has CDR1 LNHDA and CDR2 SQIVND (reference sequence). CDR3 length equals 13 residues. The V and J ends lost 7 bases and 1 base respectively, with 5 bases between them.

The sequence was obtained from a woman over 75 in good health. Material for sequencing was blood. The V call is TRBV19, the J call TRBJ2-6; no clear D gene. CDR3 protein: CASIASGANVLTF. The CDR3 DNA is TGTGCCAGTATCGCGTCTGGGGCCAACGTCCTGACTTTC.